This T cell receptor (beta chain) was found in a study of cytomegalovirus exposure and HLA in healthy donors. Both 60 Vbeta primers and 13 Jbeta primers went into the PCR. The data were produced by immunoSEQ multiplex PCR, yet TCRdb's version contains in-frame clones alone and is incomplete. The sample contains around 67,000 clones, 78% of which appear only once. Turning to this clone: Its specificity is unknown.

CDR1 is MDHEN and CDR2 is SYDVKM in the germline V gene. V gave up 3 bases and J gave up 5 bases; unmatched junction bases: 2. The CDR3 length is 14 residues. Study-wide points: The authors listed 150 or so TCR beta chains as cytomegalovirus-associated. Highly shared sequence variants in one cluster were likely a sequencing artifact.

The chain couples TRBV28 to TRBJ2-1; 9 bases match TRBD2. The origin of this receptor is a man aged 18 to 29 in good health and CMV-seropositive. Material: PBMCs. The DNA of the CDR3 is TGTGCCAGCAGTTTCGGGACTAGCAACAATGAGCAGTTCTTC. Protein product: CASSFGTSNNEQFF.